This TCR beta chain stems from a study of T cells after yellow fever vaccination. Germline-derived CDR1 and CDR2 are DFQATT and SNEGSKA (reference sequence). CDR3 length: 16 amino acids. Germline trimming cut 2 bases from V and 2 bases from J; bases unmatched to any gene: 8. From the 5' RACE reads, TCRdb called clonotypes with MiXCR, one entry per CDR3 protein. The sample lists a few hundred thousand distinct CDR3 sequences, roughly 8.4% occurring once. This clonotype was counted only a few times. This rearrangement joins TRBV20-1 to TRBJ2-2; TRBD2 matches at 7 bases. The TCR comes from a young man who received the YFV17D yellow fever vaccine. Sample: PBMCs, taken about 41 days after the first yellow fever vaccination. CDR3 sequence reads: CSARPLADPNTGELFF. CDR3 coding DNA: TGCAGTGCTAGACCCCTAGCGGACCCCAACACCGGGGAGCTGTTTTTT.